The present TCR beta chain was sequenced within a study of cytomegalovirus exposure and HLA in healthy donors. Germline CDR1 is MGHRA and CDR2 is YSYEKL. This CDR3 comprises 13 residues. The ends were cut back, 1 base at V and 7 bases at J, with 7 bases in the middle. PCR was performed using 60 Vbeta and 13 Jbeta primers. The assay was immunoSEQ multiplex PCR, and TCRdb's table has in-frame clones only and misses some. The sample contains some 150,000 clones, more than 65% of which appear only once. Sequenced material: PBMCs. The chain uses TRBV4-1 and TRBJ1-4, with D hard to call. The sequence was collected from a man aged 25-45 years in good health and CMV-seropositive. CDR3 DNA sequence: TGCGCCAGCAGCCAAGTGGAGCGTGAAAAACTGTTTTTT. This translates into CASSQVEREKLFF.